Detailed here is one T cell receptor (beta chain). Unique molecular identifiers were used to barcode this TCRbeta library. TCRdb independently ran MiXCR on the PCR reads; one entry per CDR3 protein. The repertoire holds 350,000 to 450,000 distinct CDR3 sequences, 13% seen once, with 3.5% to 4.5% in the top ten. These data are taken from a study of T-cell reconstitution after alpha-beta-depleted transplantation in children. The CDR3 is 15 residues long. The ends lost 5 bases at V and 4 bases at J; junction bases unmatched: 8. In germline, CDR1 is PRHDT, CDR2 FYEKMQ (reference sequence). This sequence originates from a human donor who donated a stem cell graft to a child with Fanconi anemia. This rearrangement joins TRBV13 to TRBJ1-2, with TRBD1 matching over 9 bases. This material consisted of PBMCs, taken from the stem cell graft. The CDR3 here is CASSPGTGKVYGYTF. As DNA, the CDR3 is TGTGCCAGCAGCCCTGGGACAGGGAAGGTCTATGGCTACACCTTC.